These 17 T cell receptor beta chains originate from one sample sequenced in a study of PD-1 blockade in classical Hodgkin lymphoma. Every patient was affected by relapse after autologous stem cell transplantation, while exposure to brentuximab vedotin was not uniform. Profiled with immunoSEQ multiplex PCR; TCRdb holds only in-frame clones, not every one. Of roughly 90,000 clones in the sample, approximately 80% were seen once. This specimen was peripheral blood mononuclear cells (PBMCs), taken before the second cycle of nivolumab. The receptors were gathered from a human donor with classical Hodgkin lymphoma.

The J gene is TRBJ2-1, the V gene TRBV2; weak D call: TRBD2 (6 bases). This CDR3 region has 11 residues. V lost 7 bases and J 9 bases, leaving 10 bases between the germline ends. Looked up from germline, CDR1 is SNHLY and CDR2 is FYNNEI. The CDR3 here is CASKMGGEQFF. The CDR3 region has the DNA TGTGCCAGCAAGATGGGGGGTGAGCAGTTCTTC.

V is TRBV28 and J is TRBJ2-2; D unclear. V was clipped by 7 bases and J by 0 bases, with 6 bases between them. The CDR3 contains 13 residues. Germline V gene data show CDR1 as MDHEN and CDR2 as SYDVKM. The CDR3 loop reads CASTAANTGELFF. In nucleotides, the CDR3 is TGTGCCAGCACCGCGGCGAACACCGGGGAGCTGTTTTTT.

The rearrangement links TRBV19 to TRBJ1-5; D is ambiguous. The V end lost 5 bases, the J end lost 0 bases, and 11 bases lay between the germline ends. The CDR3 consists of 15 residues. Germline lookup yields CDR1 LNHDA and CDR2 SQIVND (reference sequence). The DNA of the CDR3 is TGTGCCAGTAGTCCGGACGGTTATAGCAATCAGCCCCAGCATTTT. It translates to CASSPDGYSNQPQHF.

V and J are TRBV28 and TRBJ2-1; D not certain. In germline, CDR1 is MDHEN, CDR2 SYDVKM. The CDR3 has 15 amino acids. V was clipped by 5 bases and J by 3 bases, with 14 bases between them. Here the CDR3 reads CASSSFSFNYNEQFF. For the CDR3, the DNA is TGTGCCAGCAGTAGCTTCTCATTCAACTACAATGAGCAGTTCTTC.

V gene TRBV19 combines with J gene TRBJ2-4; D may be TRBD1 (6 bases). This CDR3 is built from 14 residues. Trimming cost V 6 bases and J 7 bases, with 16 bases left between them. Looked up from germline, CDR1 is LNHDA and CDR2 is SQIVND (reference sequence). CDR3 region: CASSLEGQGNIQYF. CDR3 DNA: TGTGCCAGTAGCCTCGAGGGGCAGGGGAACATTCAGTACTTC.

This chain joins TRBV28 and TRBJ1-2; no clear D gene. Trimming took off 3 bases at V and 3 bases at J, with 11 bases between the two ends. CDR3 length equals 14 residues. Per the germline V gene, CDR1 is MDHEN and CDR2 is SYDVKM. The CDR3 sequence is CASSLQWRDYGYTF. CDR3 nucleotides: TGTGCCAGCAGTTTGCAGTGGCGGGACTATGGCTACACCTTC.

V usage is TRBV5-6 and J usage is TRBJ2-1; 9 nucleotides match TRBD2. V lost 2 bases, J lost 9 bases, and 15 bases stayed unmatched. Per germline, CDR1 SGHDT and CDR2 YYEEEE. This CDR3 has 17 amino acids. The CDR3 is CASSLNRFAGGLGEQFF. CDR3 coding DNA: TGTGCCAGCAGCTTAAATCGGTTCGCGGGAGGGTTGGGTGAGCAGTTCTTC. Together with reference TRBV5-6 and TRBJ2-1, the CDR3 gives the full variable domain: DAGVTQSPTHLIKTRGQQVTLRCSPKSGHDTVSWYQQALGQGPQFIFQYYEEEERQRGNFPDRFSGHQFPNYSSELNVNALLLGDSALYLCASSLNRFAGGLGEQFFGPGTRLTVL.

This CDR3 reads CASSPALNTEAFF. Here the CDR3 DNA reads TGCGCCAGCAGCCCAGCATTGAACACTGAAGCTTTCTTT. The chain couples TRBV5-1 to TRBJ1-1; no firm D call. Germline V gene data show CDR1 as SGHRS and CDR2 as YFSETQ. V lost 4 bases to trimming and J lost 0 bases, with 7 bases between them. The CDR3 is 13 residues long.

This clone was seen ten or more times. This chain connects TRBV2 to TRBJ1-3; no definite D call. Germline CDR1 SNHLY, CDR2 FYNNEI. Trimming pared 5 bases from V and 0 bases from J, leaving 8 bases between. CDR3 length equals 14 residues. The CDR3 loop is CASSTADSGNTIYF. As DNA, the CDR3 is TGTGCCAGCAGTACAGCAGACTCTGGAAACACCATATATTTT. Complete variable domain (other parts from reference TRBV2 and TRBJ1-3): EPEVTQTPSHQVTQMGQEVILRCVPISNHLYFYWYRQILGQKVEFLVSFYNNEISEKSEIFDDQFSVERPDGSNFTLKIRSTKLEDSAMYFCASSTADSGNTIYFGEGSWLTVV.

The V and J genes are TRBV10-1 and TRBJ2-7, with 7 bases that match TRBD2. The CDR3 has 15 amino acids. Germline V lookup: CDR1 WNHNN, CDR2 SYGVQD (reference sequence). V shed 1 base and J 0 bases; nucleotides not matched to a gene: 3. The CDR3 here is CASSEYASGSYEQYF. CDR3 in DNA: TGCGCCAGCAGTGAGTACGCTAGCGGCTCCTACGAGCAGTACTTC.

The chain combines TRBV5-5 with TRBJ2-1; D gene unclear. V lost 3 bases to trimming and J lost 0 bases, with 10 bases between them. CDR1 is SGHKS, CDR2 YYEKEE, per germline (reference sequence). This CDR3 spans 15 amino acids. As DNA, the CDR3 is TGTGCCAGCAGCTACTCAGTCAGCTCCTACAATGAGCAGTTCTTC. Translated, it gives CASSYSVSSYNEQFF.

This chain joins TRBV4-3 and TRBJ1-4; D perhaps matches TRBD1 (6 bases). Germline V gives CDR1 LGHNA, CDR2 YSLEER. The CDR3 runs to 20 residues. Trimming shortened V by 0 bases and J by 0 bases, and 20 bases separated the two germline ends. As DNA, the CDR3 is TGCGCCAGCAGCCAAGATTTTACGGGGACAACGGTCACAACTAATGAAAAACTGTTTTTT. It specifies CASSQDFTGTTVTTNEKLFF.

The chain has TRBV10-3 and TRBJ2-5, with TRBD1 matching over 7 bases. CDR3 size: 13 residues. J lost 3 bases, V lost 6 bases, and 4 bases had no gene match. Germline loops: CDR1 ENHRY, CDR2 SYGVKD. The CDR3 DNA is TGTGCCATCAGCCCGGGACAGAAAGAGACCCAGTACTTC. Residues: CAISPGQKETQYF.

This chain uses TRBV5-1 with TRBJ2-3, with 10 positions matching TRBD2. Germline assignment: CDR1 SGHRS and CDR2 YFSETQ. V lost 7 bases to trimming and J lost 4 bases; unmatched junction nucleotides: 6. The CDR3 is 14 amino acids. In DNA, the CDR3 is TGCGCCAGCCGCCTAGCGGGAGTGGCAGATACGCAGTATTTT. Encoded protein: CASRLAGVADTQYF.

This clone was seen just once. This sequence joins TRBV6-1 and TRBJ1-3; D is ambiguous. The CDR3 contains 13 residues. In germline, CDR1 is MNHNS, CDR2 SASEGT. The V gene lost 8 bases and the J gene lost 3 bases, with 11 bases spanning the gap. CDR3 DNA sequence: TGTGCCAGCCTTCGTGCGGGTGGAAACACCATATATTTT. Translation: CASLRAGGNTIYF.

The chain joins TRBV4-2 to TRBJ2-7, with unresolved D. The CDR3 sequence is 12 residues long. Germline V CDR1 and CDR2: LGHNA, YNFKEQ. Deletions cut 0 bases from V and 8 bases from J, with 8 bases between. In nucleotides, the CDR3 is TGTGCCAGCAGCCAAGATGTCGGACAGCAGTACTTC. As protein: CASSQDVGQQYF.

This clone was found once. CDR3: CASSLAGTTNTEAFF. DNA of the CDR3: TGTGCCAGCAGCTTAGCGGGCACTACGAACACTGAAGCTTTCTTT. J is TRBJ1-1 and V is TRBV7-2; the D is unclear. Germline-derived CDR1 and CDR2 are SGHTA and FQGNSA. The V end was cut by 0 bases, the J end by 1 base, with 9 bases between. This CDR3 comprises 15 residues. Full variable domain (rest looked up from reference TRBV7-2 and TRBJ1-1): GAGVSQSPSNKVTEKGKDVELRCDPISGHTALYWYRQSLGQGLEFLIYFQGNSAPDKSGLPSDRFSAERTGGSVSTLTIQRTQQEDSAVYLCASSLAGTTNTEAFFGQGTRLTVV.